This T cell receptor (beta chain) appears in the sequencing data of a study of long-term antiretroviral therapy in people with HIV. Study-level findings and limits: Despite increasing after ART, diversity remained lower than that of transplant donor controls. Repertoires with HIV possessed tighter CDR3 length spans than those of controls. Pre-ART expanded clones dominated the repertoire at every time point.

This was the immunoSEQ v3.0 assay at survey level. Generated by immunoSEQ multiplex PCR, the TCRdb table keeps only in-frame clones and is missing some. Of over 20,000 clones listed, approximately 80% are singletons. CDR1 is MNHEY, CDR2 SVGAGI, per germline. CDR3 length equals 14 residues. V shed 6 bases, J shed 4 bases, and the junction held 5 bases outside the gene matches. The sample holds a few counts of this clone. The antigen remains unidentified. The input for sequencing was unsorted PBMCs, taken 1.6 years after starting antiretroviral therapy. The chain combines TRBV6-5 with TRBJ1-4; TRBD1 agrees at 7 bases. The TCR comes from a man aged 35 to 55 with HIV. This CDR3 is CASRTTGLNEKLFF. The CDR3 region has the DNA TGTGCCAGCAGGACGACAGGGCTTAATGAAAAACTGTTTTTT.